These 2 T cell receptor beta chains were all obtained from the same sample, sequenced in a study of blood T cell repertoires in COVID-19. The assay was immunoSEQ multiplex PCR, and TCRdb's table has in-frame clones only and misses some. The repertoire consists of approximately 87,000 clones, with approximately 90% occurring once and the leading ten covering roughly 13%. The sequenced material came from peripheral blood. These TCRs come from a man aged 70-80 years with active or convalescent COVID-19.

This sequence joins TRBV5-6 and TRBJ1-2; the match to TRBD1 covers 9 bases. CDR1 is SGHDT and CDR2 is YYEEEE in the germline V gene. The CDR3 length is 15 residues. Trimming removed 4 bases from V and 4 bases from J; junction bases left unmatched: 8. CDR3 bases: TGTGCCAGCAGCCCACCCACAGGGGGCTCCTATGGCTACACCTTC. This codes for CASSPPTGGSYGYTF.

This clone occurred once. The chain has TRBV6-6 and TRBJ1-4; the match to TRBD1 covers 7 bases. Trimming at V came to 0 bases and at J to 8 bases, leaving 9 bases not matched to a gene. Germline CDR1 reads MNHNY; CDR2 reads SVGAGI (reference sequence). The CDR3 covers 16 residues. DNA of the CDR3: TGTGCCAGCAGTTACTCTTTTCGACAGGGCGGGGAAAAACTGTTTTTT. Protein product: CASSYSFRQGGEKLFF.